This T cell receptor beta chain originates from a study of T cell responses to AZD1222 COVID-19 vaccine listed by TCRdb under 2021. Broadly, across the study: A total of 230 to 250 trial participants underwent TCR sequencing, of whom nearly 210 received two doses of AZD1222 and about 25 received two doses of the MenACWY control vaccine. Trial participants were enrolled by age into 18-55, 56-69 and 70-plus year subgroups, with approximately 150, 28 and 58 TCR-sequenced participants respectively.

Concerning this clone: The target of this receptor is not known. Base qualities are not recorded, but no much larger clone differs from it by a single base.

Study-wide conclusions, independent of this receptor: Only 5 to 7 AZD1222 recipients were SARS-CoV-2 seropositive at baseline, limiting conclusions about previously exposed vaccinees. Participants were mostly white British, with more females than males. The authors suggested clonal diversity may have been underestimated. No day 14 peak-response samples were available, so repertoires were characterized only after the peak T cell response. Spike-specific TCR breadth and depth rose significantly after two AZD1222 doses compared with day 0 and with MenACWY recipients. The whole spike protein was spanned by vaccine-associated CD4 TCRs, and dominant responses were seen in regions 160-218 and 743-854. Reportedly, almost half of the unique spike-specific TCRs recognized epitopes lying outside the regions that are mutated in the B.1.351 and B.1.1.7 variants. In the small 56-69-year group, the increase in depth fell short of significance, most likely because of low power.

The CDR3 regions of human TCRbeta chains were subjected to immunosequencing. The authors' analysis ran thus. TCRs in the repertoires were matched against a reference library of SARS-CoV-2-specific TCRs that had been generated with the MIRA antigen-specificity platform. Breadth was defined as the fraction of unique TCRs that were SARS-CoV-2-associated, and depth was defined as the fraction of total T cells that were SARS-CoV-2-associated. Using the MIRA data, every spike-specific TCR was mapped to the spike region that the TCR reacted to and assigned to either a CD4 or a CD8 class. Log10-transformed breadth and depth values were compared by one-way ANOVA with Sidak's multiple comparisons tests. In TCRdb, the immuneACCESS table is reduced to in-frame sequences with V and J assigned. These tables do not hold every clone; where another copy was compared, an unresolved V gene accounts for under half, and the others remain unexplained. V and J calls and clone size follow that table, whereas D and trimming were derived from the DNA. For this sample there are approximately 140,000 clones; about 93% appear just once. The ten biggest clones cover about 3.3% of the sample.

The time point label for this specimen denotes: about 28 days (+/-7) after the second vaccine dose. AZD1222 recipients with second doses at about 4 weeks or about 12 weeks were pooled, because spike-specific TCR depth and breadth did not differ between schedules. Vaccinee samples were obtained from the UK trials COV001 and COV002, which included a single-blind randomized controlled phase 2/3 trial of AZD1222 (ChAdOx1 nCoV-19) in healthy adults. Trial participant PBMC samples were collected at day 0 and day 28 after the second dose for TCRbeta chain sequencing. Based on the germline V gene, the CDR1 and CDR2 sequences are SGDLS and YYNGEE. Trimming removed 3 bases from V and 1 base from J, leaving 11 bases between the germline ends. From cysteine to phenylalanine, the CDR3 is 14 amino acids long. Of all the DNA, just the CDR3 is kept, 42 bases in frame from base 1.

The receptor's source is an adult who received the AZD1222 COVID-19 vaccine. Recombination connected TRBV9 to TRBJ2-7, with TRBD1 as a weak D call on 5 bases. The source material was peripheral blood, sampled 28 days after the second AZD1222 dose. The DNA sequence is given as TGTGCCAGCAGCGCCATGGACAAGTCCTACGAGCAGTACTTC. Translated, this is CASSAMDKSYEQYF. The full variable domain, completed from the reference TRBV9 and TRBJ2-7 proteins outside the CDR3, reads DSGVTQTPKHLITATGQRVTLRCSPRSGDLSVYWYQQSLDQGLQFLIQYYNGEERAKGNILERFSAQQFPDLHSELNLSSLELGDSALYFCASSAMDKSYEQYFGPGTRLTVT.